This T cell receptor beta chain was recovered during a study of blood T cells in healthy people across ages. The length of the CDR3 is 14 residues. Trimming removed 8 bases at V and 5 bases at J, with 15 bases between. Germline CDR1 reads KGHDR; CDR2 reads SFDVKD. Sample-barcoded 5' priming and a J-beta primer mix drove a second PCR of about 6 to 11 cycles. Every cDNA molecule bore a tag from a template-switch adaptor containing 12 random nucleotides. TCRdb ran MiXCR on the 5' RACE reads and lists one entry per CDR3 protein. The sample yields fewer than 800,000 distinct CDR3 sequences, around 25% seen once. These data also formed part of another study, on T cells of mothers and their children. As that study records: Each mother yielded more than 9 million TCR beta CDR3 reads. Each child yielded a few million reads. It was observed that no persistent microchimeric T cell clones could be detected.

Sequencing was carried out using blood. The TCR originated in a boy younger than 18 in good health. The chain joins TRBV24-1 to TRBJ2-1, with a possible D match to TRBD1 (6 bases). CDR3 in amino acids: CATKSPGHHNEQFF. DNA for the CDR3: TGTGCCACCAAGTCACCGGGACACCACAATGAGCAGTTCTTC.